This is a list of T cell receptor beta chains from one sample in a study of cytomegalovirus exposure and HLA in healthy donors. TCRdb's copy holds only in-frame clones and misses some; the assay was immunoSEQ multiplex PCR. The sample records 150,000 to 200,000 clones, just over 75% being singletons. The sample comprised PBMCs. The receptors originated from a woman aged 40-49 years in good health and CMV-seronegative. Each CDR3 is given with its conserved first and last residue. A D gene is named only where the DNA matches it firmly. Clone size is given for some rows only: seen once, a few or many times, or a class if the clone is expanded.

DNA: TGTGCCAGCAGCTTTACACCACTAGCGGGAGTGGCGAATGAGCAGTTCTTC
CDR3: CASSFTPLAGVANEQFF
J: TRBJ2-1
size: few
D: TRBD2
V: TRBV7-9

DNA: TGTGCCAGCAGCCCAACCGGGGATGAGCAGTTCTTC
CDR3: CASSPTGDEQFF
J: TRBJ2-1
size: few
D: -
V: TRBV4-2

DNA: TGCGCCAGCAGCTCGACTAGCGGGAGGGCACCGTTCTTC
CDR3: CASSSTSGRAPFF
J: TRBJ2-1
size: -
D: TRBD2
V: TRBV5-1

DNA: TGCGCCAGCAGTGAAAAACAGCTGAACACTGAAGCTTTCTTT
CDR3: CASSEKQLNTEAFF
J: TRBJ1-1
size: -
D: -
V: TRBV10-1

DNA: TGTGCCAGCAGCTTAGTTGTAGCTCCGGGGGGTACGCAGTATTTT
CDR3: CASSLVVAPGGTQYF
J: TRBJ2-3
size: -
D: TRBD2
V: TRBV7-9

DNA: TGTGCCAGCAGCCTGGGACAGGGAGATGGCTACACCTTC
CDR3: CASSLGQGDGYTF
J: TRBJ1-2
size: -
D: TRBD1
V: TRBV5-6

DNA: TGTGCCAGCAGCGGGTCGACAGAACCCTACAATGAGCAGTTCTTC
CDR3: CASSGSTEPYNEQFF
J: TRBJ2-1
size: -
D: -
V: TRBV9

DNA: TGTGCCATCAGTGGACACGACAGTGGGGACAATGAGCAGTTCTTC
CDR3: CAISGHDSGDNEQFF
J: TRBJ2-1
size: -
D: -
V: TRBV10-3

DNA: TGCGCCAGCAGCTCCTCCTCAGCGGCCAACACCGGGGAGCTGTTTTTT
CDR3: CASSSSSAANTGELFF
J: TRBJ2-2
size: -
D: -
V: TRBV5-1

DNA: TGCGCCAGCAGCCAAGATCACAGCACCGCCTACGAGCAGTACTTC
CDR3: CASSQDHSTAYEQYF
J: TRBJ2-7
size: -
D: -
V: TRBV4-1

DNA: TGTGCCAGCAGTCCTCCCCTGGGGGAGGAGATGAAAGCTTTCTTT
CDR3: CASSPPLGEEMKAFF
J: TRBJ1-1
size: -
D: -
V: TRBV25-1

DNA: TGTGCCAGCAGCAAAGGACAAAACACCGGGGAGCTGTTTTTT
CDR3: CASSKGQNTGELFF
J: TRBJ2-2
size: -
D: -
V: TRBV5-6

DNA: TGTGCCAGCGCGACAGGCTGGAATGAAAAACTGTTTTTT
CDR3: CASATGWNEKLFF
J: TRBJ1-4
size: few
D: -
V: TRBV6-6

DNA: TGTGCCAGCAGTGGTGGACGGGAGGGGGCTCAGCCCCAGCATTTT
CDR3: CASSGGREGAQPQHF
J: TRBJ1-5
size: -
D: TRBD1
V: TRBV6-1

DNA: TGTGCCAGCAGTCTCAGCGGGAGTGAGGTTGGTACGCAGTATTTT
CDR3: CASSLSGSEVGTQYF
J: TRBJ2-3
size: -
D: TRBD2
V: TRBV6-5

DNA: TGCGCCAGCAGCCCCTCCGGTATACAAGAGACCCAGTACTTC
CDR3: CASSPSGIQETQYF
J: TRBJ2-5
size: -
D: -
V: TRBV5-1

DNA: TGTGCCACCCGGACTAGCGGATTCTACGAGCAGTACTTC
CDR3: CATRTSGFYEQYF
J: TRBJ2-7
size: once
D: TRBD2
V: TRBV19

DNA: TGCGCCAGCAGCCAAGATACAACGGACTCCTTCAATGAAAAACTGTTTTTT
CDR3: CASSQDTTDSFNEKLFF
J: TRBJ1-4
size: -
D: -
V: TRBV4-1

DNA: TGCAGCGGCGGACAGGGGGGTGAAGCTTTCTTT
CDR3: CSGGQGGEAFF
J: TRBJ1-1
size: once
D: TRBD1
V: TRBV29-1

DNA: TGTGCCAGTAGCCCCTTGGGGACGGACAGGCCCTCGGGCTACACCTTC
CDR3: CASSPLGTDRPSGYTF
J: TRBJ1-2
size: few
D: TRBD1
V: TRBV19

DNA: TGTGCCAGCACCACCCCCGGACAGATCAGCTCCTACGAGCAGTACTTC
CDR3: CASTTPGQISSYEQYF
J: TRBJ2-7
size: few
D: -
V: TRBV28

DNA: TGTGCCATCAGTGCTGGGACAAGTTCCTATGGCTACACCTTC
CDR3: CAISAGTSSYGYTF
J: TRBJ1-2
size: -
D: -
V: TRBV10-3

DNA: TGTGCCAGCAGCCAAACAGGGTCCACGCAGTATTTT
CDR3: CASSQTGSTQYF
J: TRBJ2-3
size: -
D: -
V: TRBV28

DNA: TGTGCCAGCAGTTTTGGACAGTACTCCTACGAGCAGTACTTC
CDR3: CASSFGQYSYEQYF
J: TRBJ2-7
size: -
D: -
V: TRBV27

DNA: TGTGCCAGCAGCTTGGCTCCTCCGAACACTGAAGCTTTCTTT
CDR3: CASSLAPPNTEAFF
J: TRBJ1-1
size: -
D: -
V: TRBV5-4

DNA: TGTGCCAGCAGCTTAGCGGTAGACACTGAAGCTTTCTTT
CDR3: CASSLAVDTEAFF
J: TRBJ1-1
size: few
D: -
V: TRBV7-6

DNA: TGTGCCTGGCAACAGGGGGCGCAGTCAAGCACCGGGGAGCTGTTTTTT
CDR3: CAWQQGAQSSTGELFF
J: TRBJ2-2
size: once
D: TRBD1
V: TRBV30

DNA: TGTGCCAGCAGTGAAGCAGTGGCGACAGGGGGCATGGACACTGAAGCTTTCTTT
CDR3: CASSEAVATGGMDTEAFF
J: TRBJ1-1
size: once
D: TRBD1
V: TRBV6-4

DNA: TGCGCCAGCAGCCCGGGGCGGGGGCGGGATCAGCCCCAGCATTTT
CDR3: CASSPGRGRDQPQHF
J: TRBJ1-5
size: -
D: -
V: TRBV5-1

DNA: TGTGCCAGCAGCTTACCTCCCGGACTGTACGAGCAGTACTTC
CDR3: CASSLPPGLYEQYF
J: TRBJ2-7
size: few
D: -
V: TRBV5-5

DNA: TGTGCCAGCAGCGCGGGGGAATCTGGGGCCAACGTCCTGACTTTC
CDR3: CASSAGESGANVLTF
J: TRBJ2-6
size: -
D: -
V: TRBV9

DNA: TGTGCCAGCAGCGTCCAGGGGATGGGAGAGACCCAGTACTTC
CDR3: CASSVQGMGETQYF
J: TRBJ2-5
size: -
D: -
V: TRBV7-3

DNA: TGTGCCAGCAGTGAAATCGGTGGGGAGAGTAGGGGCTACACCTTC
CDR3: CASSEIGGESRGYTF
J: TRBJ1-2
size: -
D: -
V: TRBV25-1

DNA: TGTGCCGGTAGGAGGGCTAGCGGGAGTAACACCGGGGAGCTGTTTTTT
CDR3: CAGRRASGSNTGELFF
J: TRBJ2-2
size: -
D: TRBD2
V: TRBV6-6

DNA: TGTGCCACCAGCAGAGTCAGGGGTGGCACTGAAGCTTTCTTT
CDR3: CATSRVRGGTEAFF
J: TRBJ1-1
size: -
D: -
V: TRBV15

DNA: TGTGCCAGCAGTAGGACTAGCGGGAGGGCCATTGTAGGTGAGCAGTTCTTC
CDR3: CASSRTSGRAIVGEQFF
J: TRBJ2-1
size: -
D: TRBD2
V: TRBV6-4

DNA: TGTGCCAGCAGTTACGGGGCCTCAGATACGCAGTATTTT
CDR3: CASSYGASDTQYF
J: TRBJ2-3
size: -
D: -
V: TRBV6-6

DNA: TGCGCCACCCGGGACTCCTCTTACAATGAGCAGTTCTTC
CDR3: CATRDSSYNEQFF
J: TRBJ2-1
size: -
D: -
V: TRBV5-1

DNA: TGCAGCGTTATTACTGGGGGGTCCGGAAACACCATATATTTT
CDR3: CSVITGGSGNTIYF
J: TRBJ1-3
size: -
D: -
V: TRBV29-1

DNA: TGTGCCAGCAGCTTGATCTCCTCCCCAGATACGCAGTATTTT
CDR3: CASSLISSPDTQYF
J: TRBJ2-3
size: -
D: -
V: TRBV5-6

DNA: TGTGCCCTAATCGGTCGTCGAGAGTCTAACAATGAGCAGTTCTTC
CDR3: CALIGRRESNNEQFF
J: TRBJ2-1
size: -
D: -
V: TRBV7-2

DNA: TGCAGCATCGGACAGGGAGACAGCGAGCAGTACTTC
CDR3: CSIGQGDSEQYF
J: TRBJ2-7
size: -
D: TRBD1
V: TRBV29-1

DNA: TGTGCCAGCTCACCCATGGGGGAGGGGACTGAAGCTTTCTTT
CDR3: CASSPMGEGTEAFF
J: TRBJ1-1
size: -
D: -
V: TRBV18

DNA: TGTGCCACCCGTTTGGGCCAGGATGGCTACACCTTC
CDR3: CATRLGQDGYTF
J: TRBJ1-2
size: -
D: -
V: TRBV28

DNA: TGTGCCAGCAGTGGTCGCACTAGCGGTACCTACGAGCAGTACTTC
CDR3: CASSGRTSGTYEQYF
J: TRBJ2-7
size: -
D: TRBD2
V: TRBV2

DNA: TGCGCCAGCAGCCGGACAGGGACCGGCGGGGAGCTGTTTTTT
CDR3: CASSRTGTGGELFF
J: TRBJ2-2
size: -
D: TRBD1
V: TRBV5-1

DNA: TGTGCCAGCAGTTATACCGGGGAGCTGTTTTTT
CDR3: CASSYTGELFF
J: TRBJ2-2
size: -
D: -
V: TRBV11-3

DNA: TGTGCCAGTAGTTTTGCGGATCAGCCCCAGCATTTT
CDR3: CASSFADQPQHF
J: TRBJ1-5
size: once
D: -
V: TRBV19

DNA: TGCAGTGCTAGAGACCTATACGAGCAGTACTTC
CDR3: CSARDLYEQYF
J: TRBJ2-7
size: few
D: -
V: TRBV20-1

DNA: TGTGCCAGCAGTCGAATGGGAGGGGCTAGCGGTTACAATGAGCAGTTCTTC
CDR3: CASSRMGGASGYNEQFF
J: TRBJ2-1
size: -
D: TRBD2
V: TRBV7-6

DNA: TGTGCCAGCAGTTACAGGGGGAGGGCCGGGGAGCTGTTTTTT
CDR3: CASSYRGRAGELFF
J: TRBJ2-2
size: -
D: -
V: TRBV6-5

DNA: TGTGCCATCAGTGACCGACAGGCGGAGACCCAGTACTTC
CDR3: CAISDRQAETQYF
J: TRBJ2-5
size: -
D: -
V: TRBV10-3

DNA: TGTGCCAGCAACGCTCGACAGGGCTTTGGGGCCAACGTCCTGACTTTC
CDR3: CASNARQGFGANVLTF
J: TRBJ2-6
size: few
D: TRBD1
V: TRBV6-6

DNA: TGTGCCAGCAGTTCCTGGACAGGTGGAAACACTGAAGCTTTCTTT
CDR3: CASSSWTGGNTEAFF
J: TRBJ1-1
size: -
D: TRBD1
V: TRBV27

DNA: TGTGCCAGCAGCCCTCACAGGGGTATGAACACTGAAGCTTTCTTT
CDR3: CASSPHRGMNTEAFF
J: TRBJ1-1
size: -
D: TRBD1
V: TRBV11-3